Given below is one T cell receptor (beta chain) in context. The entry originates in a study of cytomegalovirus exposure and HLA in healthy donors. The data were produced by immunoSEQ multiplex PCR, yet TCRdb's version contains in-frame clones alone and is incomplete. The data hold about 150,000 clones, with more than 70% observed a single time. Per the germline V gene, CDR1 is GTSNPN and CDR2 is SVGIG (reference sequence). With 0 bases removed from V and 1 base from J, the gap between germline ends came to 13 bases. This CDR3 region has 17 residues. Sequencing used PBMCs. This chain links TRBV30 with TRBJ2-6; D perhaps matches TRBD1 (6 bases). The sequence came from a human donor in good health. In DNA form, the CDR3 reads TGTGCCTGGAGTGTAAGACCAGGGGTTTCTGGGGCCAACGTCCTGACTTTC. The encoded protein is CAWSVRPGVSGANVLTF. The variable domain in full, with the rest retrieved from reference TRBV30 and TRBJ2-6, is SQTIHQWPATLVQPVGSPLSLECTVEGTSNPNLYWYRQAAGRGLQLLFYSVGIGQISSEVPQNLSASRPQDRQFILSSKKLLLSDSGFYLCAWSVRPGVSGANVLTFGAGSRLTVL.